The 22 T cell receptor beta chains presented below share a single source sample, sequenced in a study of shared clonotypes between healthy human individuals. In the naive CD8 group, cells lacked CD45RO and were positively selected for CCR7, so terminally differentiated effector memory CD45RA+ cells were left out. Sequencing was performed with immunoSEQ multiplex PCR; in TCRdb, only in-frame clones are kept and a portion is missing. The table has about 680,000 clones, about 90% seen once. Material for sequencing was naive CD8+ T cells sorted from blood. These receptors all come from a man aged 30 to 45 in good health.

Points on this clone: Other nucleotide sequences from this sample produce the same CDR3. The CDR3 sequence: CASSLVDRSGELFF. The CDR3 DNA sequence: TGTGCCAGCAGCCTGGTCGATCGAAGCGGGGAGCTGTTTTTT. The chain links TRBV5-4 to TRBJ2-2, with unresolved D. Germline V lookup: CDR1 SGHNT, CDR2 YYREEE (reference sequence). The V gene lost 4 bases and the J gene lost 7 bases, with 14 bases spanning the gap. This CDR3 spans 14 amino acids.

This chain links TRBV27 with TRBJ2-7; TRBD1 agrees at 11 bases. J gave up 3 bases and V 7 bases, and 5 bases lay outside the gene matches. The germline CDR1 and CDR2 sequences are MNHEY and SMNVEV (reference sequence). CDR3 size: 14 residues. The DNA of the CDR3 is TGTGCCAGCAACCCGGGACAGGGGGTCTACGAGCAGTACTTC. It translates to CASNPGQGVYEQYF.

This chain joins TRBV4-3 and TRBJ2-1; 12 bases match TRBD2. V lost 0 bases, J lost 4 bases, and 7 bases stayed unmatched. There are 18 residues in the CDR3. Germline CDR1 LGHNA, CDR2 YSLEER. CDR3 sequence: CASSQDRRTSGMYNEQFF. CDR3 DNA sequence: TGCGCCAGCAGCCAAGATCGGCGGACTAGCGGGATGTACAATGAGCAGTTCTTC.

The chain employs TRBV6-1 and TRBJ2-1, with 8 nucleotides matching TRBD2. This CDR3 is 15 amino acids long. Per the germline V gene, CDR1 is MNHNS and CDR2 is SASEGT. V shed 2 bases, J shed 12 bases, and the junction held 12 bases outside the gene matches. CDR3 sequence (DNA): TGTGCCAGCAGTGAAAGCGGGAGTAGTATCGGGCCGCAGTTCTTC. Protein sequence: CASSESGSSIGPQFF.

Written as DNA, the CDR3 is TGTGCCAGCAGCTCGCCGACTAGCCTCGCAGATACGCAGTATTTT. This encodes CASSSPTSLADTQYF. V and J are TRBV7-9 and TRBJ2-3; 7 bases fit TRBD2. The germline V gene has CDR1 SEHNR and CDR2 FQNEAQ (reference sequence). This CDR3 has 15 residues. V was pared by 4 bases and J by 4 bases, with 8 bases of the junction left unmatched.

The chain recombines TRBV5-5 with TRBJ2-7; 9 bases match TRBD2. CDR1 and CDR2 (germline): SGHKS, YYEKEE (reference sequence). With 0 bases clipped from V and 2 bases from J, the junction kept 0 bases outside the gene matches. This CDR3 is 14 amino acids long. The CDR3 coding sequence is TGTGCCAGCAGCTTGGCTAGCGGGACCTACGAGCAGTACTTC. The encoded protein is CASSLASGTYEQYF.

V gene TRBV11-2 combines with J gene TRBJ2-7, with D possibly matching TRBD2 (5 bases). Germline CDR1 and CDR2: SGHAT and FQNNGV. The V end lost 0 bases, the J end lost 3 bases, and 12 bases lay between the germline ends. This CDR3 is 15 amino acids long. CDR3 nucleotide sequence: TGTGCCAGCAGCTTAGAGAGGGCGGAAAACTACGAGCAGTACTTC. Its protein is CASSLERAENYEQYF.

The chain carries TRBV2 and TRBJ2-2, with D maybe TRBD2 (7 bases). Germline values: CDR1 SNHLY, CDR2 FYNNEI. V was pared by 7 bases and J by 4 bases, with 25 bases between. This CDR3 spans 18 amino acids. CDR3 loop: CASTYQNAGAGLTGELFF. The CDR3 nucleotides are TGTGCCAGCACCTACCAAAATGCGGGGGCGGGGCTCACCGGGGAGCTGTTTTTT.

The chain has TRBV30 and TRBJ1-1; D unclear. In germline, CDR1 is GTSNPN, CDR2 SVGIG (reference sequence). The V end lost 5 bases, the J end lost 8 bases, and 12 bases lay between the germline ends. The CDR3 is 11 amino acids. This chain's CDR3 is CAWRRASEAFF. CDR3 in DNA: TGTGCCTGGCGCCGGGCCTCCGAAGCTTTCTTT.

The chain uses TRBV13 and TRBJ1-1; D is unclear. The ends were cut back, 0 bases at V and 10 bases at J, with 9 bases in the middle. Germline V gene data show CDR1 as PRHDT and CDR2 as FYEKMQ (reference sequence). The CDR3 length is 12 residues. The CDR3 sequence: CASSLGLNPAFF. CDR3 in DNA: TGTGCCAGCAGCTTAGGCCTCAACCCAGCTTTCTTT.

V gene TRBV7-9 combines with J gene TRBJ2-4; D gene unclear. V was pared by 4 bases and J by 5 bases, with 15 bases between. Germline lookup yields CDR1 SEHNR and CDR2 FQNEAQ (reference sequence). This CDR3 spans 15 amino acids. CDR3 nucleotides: TGTGCCAGCAGCTCCCCCCCACTGAGAGAAAACATTCAGTACTTC. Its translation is CASSSPPLRENIQYF. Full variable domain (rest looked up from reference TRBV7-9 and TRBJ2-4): DTGVSQNPRHKITKRGQNVTFRCDPISEHNRLYWYRQTLGQGPEFLTYFQNEAQLEKSRLLSDRFSAERPKGSFSTLEIQRTEQGDSAMYLCASSSPPLRENIQYFGAGTRLSVL.

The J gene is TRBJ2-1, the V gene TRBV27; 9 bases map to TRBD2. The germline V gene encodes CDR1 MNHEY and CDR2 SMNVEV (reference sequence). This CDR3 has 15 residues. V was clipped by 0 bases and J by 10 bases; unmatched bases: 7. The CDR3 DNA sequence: TGTGCCAGCAGTTTATCCGGCGGGAGGGCCTGGGAGCAGTTCTTC. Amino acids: CASSLSGGRAWEQFF.

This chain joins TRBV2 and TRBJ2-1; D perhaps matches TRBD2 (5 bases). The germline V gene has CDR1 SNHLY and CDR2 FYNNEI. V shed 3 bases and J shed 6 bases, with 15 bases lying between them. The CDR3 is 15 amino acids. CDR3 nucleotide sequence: TGTGCCAGCAGTGATAGGTCTAGCCGGGCCAATGAGCAGTTCTTC. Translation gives CASSDRSSRANEQFF. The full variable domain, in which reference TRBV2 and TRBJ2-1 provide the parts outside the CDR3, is EPEVTQTPSHQVTQMGQEVILRCVPISNHLYFYWYRQILGQKVEFLVSFYNNEISEKSEIFDDQFSVERPDGSNFTLKIRSTKLEDSAMYFCASSDRSSRANEQFFGPGTRLTVL.

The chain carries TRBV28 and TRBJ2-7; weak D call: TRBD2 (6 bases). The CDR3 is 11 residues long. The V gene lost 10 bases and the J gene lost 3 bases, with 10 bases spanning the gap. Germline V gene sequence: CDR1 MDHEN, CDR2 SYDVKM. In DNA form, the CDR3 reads TGTGCCACCCTAGCGAACTACGAGCAGTACTTC. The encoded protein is CATLANYEQYF.

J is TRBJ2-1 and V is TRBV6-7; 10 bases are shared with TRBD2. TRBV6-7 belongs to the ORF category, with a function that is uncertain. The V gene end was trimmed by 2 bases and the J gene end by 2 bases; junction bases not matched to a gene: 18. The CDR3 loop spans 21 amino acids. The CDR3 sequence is CASSYHELAGRTPPTYNEQFF. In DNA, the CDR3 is TGTGCCAGCAGTTACCATGAACTAGCGGGAAGGACCCCCCCTACCTACAATGAGCAGTTCTTC.

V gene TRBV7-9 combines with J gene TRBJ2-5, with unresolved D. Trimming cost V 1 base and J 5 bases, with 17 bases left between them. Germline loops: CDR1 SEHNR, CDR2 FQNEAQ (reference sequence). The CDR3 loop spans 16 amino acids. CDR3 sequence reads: CASSLVRLGSWETQYF. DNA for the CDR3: TGTGCCAGCAGCTTAGTACGGCTGGGGTCGTGGGAGACCCAGTACTTC.

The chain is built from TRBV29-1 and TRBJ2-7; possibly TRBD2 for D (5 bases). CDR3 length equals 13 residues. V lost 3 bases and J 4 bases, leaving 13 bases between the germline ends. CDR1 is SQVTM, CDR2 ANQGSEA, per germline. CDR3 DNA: TGCAGCGTTGAGAGGGCGGAAGGATACGAGCAGTACTTC. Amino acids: CSVERAEGYEQYF.

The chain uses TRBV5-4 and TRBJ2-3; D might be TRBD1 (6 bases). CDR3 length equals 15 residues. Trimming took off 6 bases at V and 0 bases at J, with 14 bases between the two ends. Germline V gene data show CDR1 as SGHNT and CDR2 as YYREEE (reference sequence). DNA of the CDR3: TGTGCCAGCACCCTGCGGACAGTTAGCACAGATACGCAGTATTTT. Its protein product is CASTLRTVSTDTQYF.

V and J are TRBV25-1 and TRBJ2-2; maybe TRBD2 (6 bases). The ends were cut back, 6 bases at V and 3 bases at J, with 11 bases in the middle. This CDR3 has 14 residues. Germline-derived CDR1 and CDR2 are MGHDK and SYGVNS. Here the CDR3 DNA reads TGTGCCAGCAGGGGACTGGCGGACACCGGGGAGCTGTTTTTT. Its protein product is CASRGLADTGELFF.

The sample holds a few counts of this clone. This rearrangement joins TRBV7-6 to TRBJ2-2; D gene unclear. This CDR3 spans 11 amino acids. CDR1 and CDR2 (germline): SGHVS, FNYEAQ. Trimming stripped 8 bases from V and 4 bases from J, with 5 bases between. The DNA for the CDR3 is TGTGCCAGCCGGGTCACCGGGGAGCTGTTTTTT. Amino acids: CASRVTGELFF.

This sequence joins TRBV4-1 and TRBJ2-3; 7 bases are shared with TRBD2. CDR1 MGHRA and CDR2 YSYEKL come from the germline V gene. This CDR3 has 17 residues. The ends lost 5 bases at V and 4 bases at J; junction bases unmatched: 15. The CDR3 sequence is CASSNIPGLTDSDTQYF. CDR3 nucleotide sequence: TGCGCCAGCAGCAATATTCCGGGACTAACCGACTCAGATACGCAGTATTTT.

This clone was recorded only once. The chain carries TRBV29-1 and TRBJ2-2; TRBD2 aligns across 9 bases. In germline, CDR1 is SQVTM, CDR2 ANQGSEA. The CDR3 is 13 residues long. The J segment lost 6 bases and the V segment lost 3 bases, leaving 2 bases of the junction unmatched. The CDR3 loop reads CSVEEREAGELFF. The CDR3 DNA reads TGCAGCGTTGAGGAGCGGGAGGCCGGGGAGCTGTTTTTT.